These 22 T cell receptor beta chains came from one sample sequenced in a study of T cell responses to AZD1222 COVID-19 vaccine. Method: immunoSEQ multiplex PCR; TCRdb's copy keeps in-frame clones and lacks some. The sample has around 160,000 clones, 90% to 95% seen once. The specimen comprised peripheral blood, sampled on day 0 of AZD1222 vaccination. These TCRs come from an adult in good health.

The rearrangement uses TRBV30 and TRBJ2-3, with TRBD2 identical over 7 bases. CDR3 length equals 17 residues. CDR1 is GTSNPN, CDR2 SVGIG, per germline (reference sequence). V shed 6 bases, J shed 3 bases, and the junction held 18 bases outside the gene matches. CDR3 residues: CACVNRGRLAETDTQYF. CDR3 sequence (DNA): TGTGCCTGCGTGAACAGAGGTAGGCTAGCGGAGACAGATACGCAGTATTTT.

The chain combines TRBV27 with TRBJ1-5; D unresolved. This CDR3 comprises 13 residues. Trimming stripped 4 bases from V and 7 bases from J, with 11 bases between. Germline CDR1 and CDR2: MNHEY and SMNVEV (reference sequence). CDR3 sequence: CASSSGRGQPQHF. The CDR3 coding sequence is TGTGCCAGCAGTTCTGGACGCGGGCAGCCCCAGCATTTT.

This sequence joins TRBV12-3 or TRBV12-4 and TRBJ1-2; D is undetermined. The germline V and J ends were trimmed by 5 bases and 3 bases, with 7 bases remaining between them. The CDR3 runs 12 residues. The CDR3 here is CASSQNYYGYTF. The CDR3 DNA sequence: TGTGCCAGCAGTCAAAATTACTATGGCTACACCTTC.

This clone was observed once. V is TRBV27 and J is TRBJ2-3, with 7 bases identical to TRBD2. The CDR3 extends over 12 amino acids. From germline, CDR1 is MNHEY and CDR2 SMNVEV (reference sequence). V lost 6 bases and J lost 12; bases outside the gene matches: 9. The chain's CDR3 is CASSKGREEQYF. The CDR3, as DNA: TGTGCCAGCAGCAAAGGCCGGGAGGAACAGTATTTT.

This rearrangement joins TRBV19 to TRBJ1-5; D not certain. The V end was cut by 3 bases, the J end by 4 bases, with 13 bases between. The CDR3 spans 15 residues. Germline V gene sequence: CDR1 LNHDA, CDR2 SQIVND (reference sequence). DNA of the CDR3: TGTGCCAGTAGTATCGGGTCCAGCGGGAATCAGCCCCAGCATTTT. This encodes CASSIGSSGNQPQHF.

This chain uses TRBV13 with TRBJ2-4; D is unresolved. The germline V gene encodes CDR1 PRHDT and CDR2 FYEKMQ (reference sequence). CDR3 length: 17 amino acids. Between the trimmed V and J ends, which lost 5 bases and 1 base, there was a span of 18 bases. The CDR3 bases are TGTGCCAGCAGCACGCGTGGAGATAACAAGGCCAAAAACATTCAGTACTTC. Amino acid sequence: CASSTRGDNKAKNIQYF.

The V and J genes are TRBV29-1 and TRBJ2-1; a possible D gene is TRBD1 (7 bases). The CDR3 is 12 residues long. In germline, CDR1 is SQVTM, CDR2 ANQGSEA. V lost 8 bases and J 9 bases, leaving 17 bases between the germline ends. CDR3 DNA: TGCAGCTTCGGAGGGGGCTGGGGTGAGCAGTTCTTC. Protein product: CSFGGGWGEQFF.

This clone appeared once. V is TRBV23-1 and J is TRBJ1-5, with D unresolved. TRBV23-1 is an ORF; its function is uncertain. The CDR3 covers 14 residues. V lost 7 bases to trimming and J lost 0 bases, with 10 bases between them. The CDR3 spells CASTTVDSNQPQHF. For the CDR3, the DNA is TGCGCCAGCACTACAGTGGATAGCAATCAGCCCCAGCATTTT.

This clone was observed a single time. The chain has TRBV6-2 or TRBV6-3 and TRBJ2-1; 10 bases align to TRBD1. The CDR3 loop spans 14 amino acids. Germline CDR1 reads MNHEY; CDR2 reads SVGEGT. The V gene end was trimmed by 0 bases and the J gene end by 9 bases; junction bases not matched to a gene: 2. CDR3 DNA: TGTGCCAGCAGTTACTCGACAGGGGGCGTTGAGCAGTTCTTC. Translating gives CASSYSTGGVEQFF.

The chain joins TRBV5-1 to TRBJ1-4; 12 bases are shared with TRBD1. The CDR3 runs 18 residues. V lost 3 bases and J lost 0; bases outside the gene matches: 6. Germline V lookup: CDR1 SGHRS, CDR2 YFSETQ. CDR3 coding DNA: TGCGCCAGCAGCTGGGGACAGGGGGCTTTTGCAACTAATGAAAAACTGTTTTTT. Encoded protein: CASSWGQGAFATNEKLFF.

The rearrangement links TRBV12-5 to TRBJ1-4; D may be TRBD1 (5 bases). The CDR3 runs to 14 residues. Per germline, CDR1 LGHNT and CDR2 FRNRAP. Trimming shortened V by 8 bases and J by 5 bases, and 15 bases separated the two germline ends. CDR3 loop: CASQGALWNEKLFF. CDR3 DNA: TGTGCTAGTCAAGGGGCCCTTTGGAATGAAAAACTGTTTTTT.

This sequence joins TRBV5-6 and TRBJ2-6, with 8 bases fitting TRBD1. Per the germline V gene, CDR1 is SGHDT and CDR2 is YYEEEE. This CDR3 comprises 17 residues. V was clipped by 1 base and J by 4 bases; unmatched bases: 7. The CDR3 nucleotides read TGTGCCAGCAGCTTGTTTCAGGGGGCTTCGGGGGCCAACGTCCTGACTTTC. Translating it yields CASSLFQGASGANVLTF.

The chain links TRBV2 to TRBJ1-1; D is undetermined. V was shortened by 8 bases and J by 0 bases, with 7 bases between the two germline ends. Germline V CDR1 and CDR2: SNHLY, FYNNEI. The CDR3 spans 12 residues. The CDR3 loop is CASALMNTEAFF. The DNA for the CDR3 is TGTGCCAGCGCACTGATGAACACTGAAGCTTTCTTT.

This rearrangement joins TRBV3-1 (or the pseudogene TRBV3-2) to TRBJ1-2, with D possibly matching TRBD1 (6 bases). The CDR3 spans 14 residues. Germline CDR1 and CDR2: LGHDT and YNNKEL (reference sequence). Between the trimmed V and J ends, which lost 6 bases and 2 bases, there was a span of 13 bases. The CDR3, as DNA: TGTGCCAGCAGTTTCAGTACAGGGAACTATGGCTACACCTTC. It encodes CASSFSTGNYGYTF.

CDR3 protein: CSASPGNQDGYTF. The CDR3 coding sequence is TGCAGTGCTAGTCCTGGGAATCAGGATGGCTACACCTTC. This sequence joins TRBV20-1 and TRBJ1-2; D is ambiguous. Trimming removed 3 bases at V and 6 bases at J, with 14 bases between. This CDR3 is built from 13 residues. Germline V lookup: CDR1 DFQATT, CDR2 SNEGSKA (reference sequence).

The rearrangement uses TRBV7-9 and TRBJ2-3; 10 nucleotides agree with TRBD2. The CDR3 runs to 15 residues. The junction had 5 bases not matched to a gene; V was cut back by 4 bases and J by 4 bases. The V gene's germline CDR1 is SEHNR and CDR2 FQNEAQ (reference sequence). This CDR3 is CASSSHSGGSDTQYF. DNA for the CDR3: TGTGCCAGCAGCTCTCATAGCGGGGGGTCAGATACGCAGTATTTT. Full variable domain (outside the CDR3, taken from reference TRBV7-9 and TRBJ2-3): DTGVSQNPRHKITKRGQNVTFRCDPISEHNRLYWYRQTLGQGPEFLTYFQNEAQLEKSRLLSDRFSAERPKGSFSTLEIQRTEQGDSAMYLCASSSHSGGSDTQYFGPGTRLTVL.

This clone turned up a few times. The chain has TRBV4-1 and TRBJ2-7, with 7 bases matching TRBD1. The CDR3 runs to 15 residues. Germline V gives CDR1 MGHRA, CDR2 YSYEKL. The V and J ends lost 3 bases and 3 bases, in that order; junction bases with no gene match: 8. This CDR3 is CASSQALGQFYEQYF. In nucleotides, the CDR3 is TGCGCCAGCAGCCAGGCCTTGGGACAGTTCTACGAGCAGTACTTC.

The table lists this clone with a few counts. This rearrangement joins TRBV5-1 to TRBJ2-1; possible D gene TRBD2, 6 bases. Trimming took 3 bases from V and 0 from J, leaving 13 bases between them. The CDR3 runs 16 residues. Germline V gene lookup returns CDR1 SGHRS and CDR2 YFSETQ. The CDR3 here is CASSWDSRSSYNEQFF. The DNA for the CDR3 is TGCGCCAGCAGCTGGGACTCGAGGAGCTCCTACAATGAGCAGTTCTTC.

This chain uses TRBV7-6 with TRBJ2-2; 7 positions agree with TRBD1. This CDR3 is built from 15 residues. After removal of 3 bases from V and 4 bases from J, the junction contained 5 bases not matched to a gene. Germline-derived CDR1 and CDR2 are SGHVS and FNYEAQ. DNA for the CDR3: TGTGCCAGCAGCTTTGTCCAGGGGGTCACCGGGGAGCTGTTTTTT. It translates to CASSFVQGVTGELFF.

V is TRBV7-3 and J is TRBJ1-5; no firm D call. The CDR3 spans 15 residues. The ends were cut back, 3 bases at V and 7 bases at J, with 16 bases in the middle. Germline CDR1 SGHTA, CDR2 FQGTGA. The CDR3 coding sequence is TGTGCCAGCAGCTTGACGGGAGATCCGGGGCAGCCCCAGCATTTT. It codes for CASSLTGDPGQPQHF.

This chain connects TRBV11-2 to TRBJ2-2; D is undetermined. Germline values: CDR1 SGHAT, CDR2 FQNNGV. The CDR3 contains 13 residues. V was shortened by 2 bases and J by 7 bases, with 8 bases between the two germline ends. The DNA for the CDR3 is TGTGCCAGCAGCTTATCGGATATCGGGGAGCTGTTTTTT. Translated, it gives CASSLSDIGELFF.

This chain links TRBV30 with TRBJ2-7; D ambiguous. CDR3 length: 16 residues. Trimming shortened V by 0 bases and J by 2 bases, and 17 bases separated the two germline ends. Germline CDR1 and CDR2: GTSNPN and SVGIG (reference sequence). The CDR3 region is CAWSVWSPGSAYEQYF. The CDR3 nucleotides read TGTGCCTGGAGTGTTTGGTCTCCAGGCTCAGCCTACGAGCAGTACTTC.